This record covers a single T cell receptor (beta chain). Its antigen is unknown. The data stem from a study of T cell responses to AZD1222 COVID-19 vaccine. General study points: Increases in Spike-specific TCR breadth and depth were seen after two AZD1222 doses. Repertoire sampling happened only post peak T cell response.

CDR1 is LGHNA and CDR2 is YNFKEQ in the germline V gene. The CDR3 has 17 amino acids. V was pared by 2 bases and J by 2 bases, with 17 bases between. Profiling relied on immunoSEQ multiplex PCR, and the TCRdb table lists in-frame clones only, not all of them. The repertoire has approximately 100,000 clones, roughly 87% of them found once; the top ten carry about 13%. The origin of this receptor is an adult in good health. The sample consisted of peripheral blood, taken on day 0 of MenACWY control vaccination. The chain has TRBV4-2 and TRBJ2-3; possibly TRBD1 for D (6 bases). CDR3 sequence reads: CASSQRLMQGHTDTQYF. Here the CDR3 DNA reads TGTGCCAGCAGCCAACGTTTGATGCAGGGACACACAGATACGCAGTATTTT.